The 23 T cell receptor beta chains below all came from one sample that was sequenced in a study of spatial heterogeneity in lung cancer. Time point described: sample taken at primary tumor resection. TCRdb passed the 5' RACE reads through MiXCR, listing each CDR3 protein once. Of about 38,000 distinct CDR3 sequences listed, roughly 7.4% are singletons. This sample comprised PBMCs, obtained at surgery. The receptors here all came from a male donor with early-stage non-small cell lung cancer.

V is TRBV11-2 and J is TRBJ1-4; the D gene is possibly TRBD1 (6 bases). The germline V and J ends were trimmed by 6 bases and 0 bases, with 17 bases remaining between them. The CDR3 covers 17 residues. Per germline, CDR1 SGHAT and CDR2 FQNNGV. CDR3 region: CASRRGAQGPTNEKLFF. In nucleotides, the CDR3 is TGTGCCAGCAGGAGGGGAGCACAGGGTCCAACTAATGAAAAACTGTTTTTT.

There are many counts of this clonotype. The chain couples TRBV7-3 to TRBJ2-7; D may correspond to TRBD1 or TRBD2 (5 bases each). The CDR3 runs 14 residues. The germline CDR1 and CDR2 sequences are SGHTA and FQGTGA. V was trimmed by 2 bases and J by 0 bases, leaving 8 bases between them. Here the CDR3 reads CASSLDGASYEQYF. CDR3 DNA: TGTGCCAGCAGCTTAGACGGGGCCTCCTACGAGCAGTACTTC.

This rearrangement joins TRBV7-2 to TRBJ2-7, with TRBD2 identical over 11 bases. Germline V lookup: CDR1 SGHTA, CDR2 FQGNSA. CDR3 length: 16 amino acids. Germline trimming cut 1 base from V and 0 bases from J; bases unmatched to any gene: 2. CDR3 in amino acids: CASSLVSGGASYEQYF. The DNA for the CDR3 is TGTGCCAGCAGCTTAGTTAGCGGGGGGGCCTCCTACGAGCAGTACTTC.

This clonotype appeared many times. The V call is TRBV7-8, the J call TRBJ1-2; no definite D call. CDR1 is SGHVS, CDR2 FQNEAQ, per germline. The CDR3 is 13 amino acids. V was cut by 1 base and J by 4 bases, with 7 bases left in between. CDR3 amino acids: CASSLGRGYGYTF. The CDR3 DNA reads TGTGCCAGCAGCTTAGGGAGAGGCTATGGCTACACCTTC.

In its sample, this clonotype was seen many times. V gene TRBV14 combines with J gene TRBJ2-3; 9 nucleotides match TRBD2. In germline, CDR1 is SGHDN, CDR2 FVKESK. The CDR3 length is 13 residues. Trimming at V came to 6 bases and at J to 3 bases, leaving 1 base not matched to a gene. As DNA, the CDR3 is TGTGCCAGCAGACTAGCGGGTACAGATACGCAGTATTTT. Translated: CASRLAGTDTQYF.

This clonotype occurred a few times. This chain links TRBV4-1 with TRBJ2-7; D could derive from TRBD1 or TRBD2 (5 bases each). Germline V gene lookup returns CDR1 MGHRA and CDR2 YSYEKL. The germline V and J ends were trimmed by 1 base and 3 bases, with 16 bases remaining between them. CDR3 size: 16 residues. The chain's CDR3 is CASSQGGSTENYEQYV. In DNA form, the CDR3 reads TGCGCCAGCAGCCAAGGGGGGTCGACAGAGAACTACGAGCAGTACGTC.

This chain connects TRBV7-6 to TRBJ2-5; no clear D. The CDR3 is 13 amino acids. Germline V lookup: CDR1 SGHVS, CDR2 FNYEAQ. V lost 1 base to trimming and J lost 4 bases, with 7 bases between them. Written as DNA, the CDR3 is TGTGCCAGCAGCTTAGTCTTCCGAGAGACCCAGTACTTC. Amino acid sequence: CASSLVFRETQYF.

Many counts were recorded for this clonotype. V is TRBV6-5 and J is TRBJ2-1; tentative D call: TRBD2 (5 bases). The CDR3 covers 15 residues. Germline V gene data show CDR1 as MNHEY and CDR2 as SVGAGI. Trimming pared 2 bases from V and 1 base from J, leaving 9 bases between. The CDR3 sequence is CASSYDGDSYNEQFF. CDR3 DNA: TGTGCCAGCAGTTACGACGGGGATTCCTACAATGAGCAGTTCTTC.

As regards this clonotype: Its ends do not fully match the called genes, so a read error is possible. The CDR3: CVSSPGLAVNTDTQYF. DNA for the CDR3: TGTGTCAGCTCACCCGGACTAGCGGTCAACACAGATACGCAGTATTTT. The V and J genes are TRBV18 and TRBJ2-3; 10 bases fit TRBD2. CDR1 and CDR2 (germline): KGHSH, LQKENI. This CDR3 is 16 amino acids long.

This clonotype was detected ten times or more. The V and J genes are TRBV10-3 and TRBJ2-2, with D uncertain. V was cut by 6 bases and J by 0 bases, with 8 bases left in between. CDR1 and CDR2 (germline): ENHRY, SYGVKD. This CDR3 region has 14 residues. CDR3 in amino acids: CAIRRSANTGELFF. CDR3 in DNA: TGTGCCATCAGGAGGTCTGCGAACACCGGGGAGCTGTTTTTT.

V and J are TRBV18 and TRBJ1-6; 7 nucleotides line up with TRBD1. The germline V gene encodes CDR1 KGHSH and CDR2 LQKENI. V shed 5 bases and J 9 bases; nucleotides not matched to a gene: 7. The CDR3 length is 14 residues. CDR3 bases: TGTGCCAGCTCAACAGGGGACGGCAGTTCACCCCTCCACTTT. Translating gives CASSTGDGSSPLHF.

On this clonotype itself: Mismatch with germline at one junction end may stem from a read error. This chain joins TRBV4-3 and TRBJ2-1, with TRBD2 matching 9 bases. Germline V gene data show CDR1 as LGHNA and CDR2 as YSLEER. CDR3 size: 15 residues. The CDR3 protein is CASSQESGGYYNEQF. The CDR3 DNA sequence: TGCGCCAGCAGCCAAGAAAGCGGGGGGTACTACAATGAGCAGTTC.

This clonotype was picked up many times. This rearrangement joins TRBV6-5 to TRBJ1-2, with D perhaps matching TRBD1 (6 bases). Looked up from germline, CDR1 is MNHEY and CDR2 is SVGAGI. The length of the CDR3 is 14 residues. The V end was cut by 9 bases, the J end by 2 bases, with 16 bases between. The CDR3 coding sequence is TGTGCCAGTTATGAGGGGGGCATCAACTATGGCTACACCTTC. It is translated as CASYEGGINYGYTF.

The table lists this clonotype with a few counts. The chain employs TRBV12-3 or TRBV12-4 and TRBJ2-7, with TRBD1 matching 12 bases. This CDR3 contains 16 residues. V was clipped by 6 bases and J by 3 bases; unmatched bases: 9. The CDR3 sequence: CASRKGTGGFFYEQYF. DNA of the CDR3: TGTGCCAGCAGGAAGGGGACAGGGGGCTTCTTCTACGAGCAGTACTTC.

In this sample, this clonotype turned up many times. This chain joins TRBV29-1 and TRBJ2-5; 8 bases map to TRBD2. This CDR3 region has 12 residues. Per germline, CDR1 SQVTM and CDR2 ANQGSEA. V lost 4 bases, J lost 4 bases, and 2 bases stayed unmatched. In nucleotides, the CDR3 is TGCAGCGTTGTGGCGGGGGGAGAGACCCAGTACTTC. Protein: CSVVAGGETQYF.

This chain uses TRBV29-1 with TRBJ1-1, with no clear D. Looked up from germline, CDR1 is SQVTM and CDR2 is ANQGSEA. The CDR3 loop spans 11 amino acids. V was shortened by 8 bases and J by 8 bases, with 15 bases between the two germline ends. CDR3 sequence reads: CSTGRGTEAFF. CDR3 nucleotides: TGCAGCACCGGCCGGGGTACCGAAGCTTTCTTT.

This clonotype was picked up many times. This chain joins TRBV4-2 and TRBJ1-4; no definite D call. V was cut by 3 bases and J by 7 bases, with 6 bases left in between. The CDR3 covers 12 residues. Germline V gene lookup returns CDR1 LGHNA and CDR2 YNFKEQ. The CDR3 loop is CASSQLGEKLFF. CDR3 in DNA: TGTGCCAGCAGCCAGCTGGGTGAAAAACTGTTTTTT.

This clonotype was detected ten times or more. The V and J genes are TRBV15 and TRBJ2-7, with D unresolved. Between the trimmed V and J ends, which lost 0 bases and 2 bases, there was a span of 8 bases. The CDR3 runs to 14 residues. Germline CDR1 and CDR2: LNHNV and YYDKDF (reference sequence). Written as DNA, the CDR3 is TGTGCCACCAGCAGAGATTTGGTGGCCTACGAGCAGTACTTC. As protein: CATSRDLVAYEQYF.

The chain has TRBV6-5 and TRBJ2-2; D uncertain. In germline, CDR1 is MNHEY, CDR2 SVGAGI. V shed 0 bases and J shed 1 base, with 9 bases lying between them. The CDR3 loop spans 16 amino acids. CDR3 residues: CASSYSSDLNTGELFF. The CDR3 DNA reads as TGTGCCAGCAGTTACTCCAGCGACTTGAACACCGGGGAGCTGTTTTTT.

This clonotype was seen more than once but under ten times. The chain combines TRBV3-1 with TRBJ1-5; D gene uncertain. The CDR3 sequence is 14 residues long. Trimming shortened V by 0 bases and J by 2 bases, and 5 bases separated the two germline ends. In germline, CDR1 is LGHDT, CDR2 YNNKEL (reference sequence). The CDR3: CASSQDRGNQPQHF. The CDR3 region has the DNA TGTGCCAGCAGCCAAGATAGGGGCAATCAGCCCCAGCATTTT.

This clonotype occurred many times. The rearrangement links TRBV20-1 to TRBJ1-5, with D tentatively TRBD1 (5 bases). Trimming took off 0 bases at V and 0 bases at J, with 6 bases between the two ends. CDR3 size: 14 residues. In germline, CDR1 is DFQATT, CDR2 SNEGSKA (reference sequence). CDR3 bases: TGCAGTGCTAGAGATGGGGCTAGCAATCAGCCCCAGCATTTT. This sequence encodes CSARDGASNQPQHF.

This clonotype has ten or more counts. The V call is TRBV29-1, the J call TRBJ2-2; D gene ambiguous. Germline V gives CDR1 SQVTM, CDR2 ANQGSEA. The CDR3 consists of 15 residues. The V gene lost 1 base and the J gene lost 0 bases, with 9 bases spanning the gap. The CDR3 here is CSVEGRNSNTGELFF. The CDR3 DNA sequence: TGCAGCGTTGAAGGACGAAATTCGAACACCGGGGAGCTGTTTTTT.

About this clonotype: This may be a read error, as it is one base from a much larger clone. This chain links TRBV4-2 with TRBJ2-1, with TRBD2 matching over 8 bases. The germline V gene has CDR1 LGHNA and CDR2 YNFKEQ. The CDR3 length is 16 residues. Germline trimming cut 0 bases from V and 6 bases from J; bases unmatched to any gene: 7. As DNA, the CDR3 is TGTGCCAGCAGCCAAGACCCCCAGCGGGAGTCCAATGAGCAGTTCTTC. It yields the protein CASSQDPQRESNEQFF.